The next 7 T cell receptor beta chains were all read from a single sample in a study of T cell changes during pregnancy in multiple sclerosis. The repertoire was sequenced with immunoSEQ multiplex PCR; TCRdb's copy has only in-frame clones and lacks some. The repertoire holds about 38,000 clones, with around 90% as singletons. This material consisted of CD4+ T cells from peripheral blood mononuclear cells, taken in the second trimester of pregnancy. The receptors here all came from a female donor with multiple sclerosis, enrolled in a pregnancy study.

The J gene is TRBJ2-7, the V gene TRBV5-1, with TRBD2 matching over 7 bases. Germline CDR1 is SGHRS and CDR2 is YFSETQ. This CDR3 has 13 residues. Trimming cost V 3 bases and J 3 bases; bases outside gene matches: 3. CDR3 nucleotide sequence: TGCGCCAGCAGCTCGAGCGGGAACTACGAGCAGTACTTC. Residues: CASSSSGNYEQYF.

The chain is built from TRBV18 and TRBJ2-1; unclear D gene. CDR1 is KGHSH and CDR2 is LQKENI in the germline V gene. The CDR3 spans 16 residues. V lost 0 bases and J 4 bases, leaving 13 bases between the germline ends. This CDR3 reads CASSPPVPSRYNEQFF. CDR3 nucleotide sequence: TGTGCCAGCTCACCACCGGTACCGAGCCGGTACAATGAGCAGTTCTTC. The whole variable domain, remainder taken from reference TRBV18 and TRBJ2-1, is NAGVMQNPRHLVRRRGQEARLRCSPMKGHSHVYWYRQLPEEGLKFMVYLQKENIIDESGMPKERFSAEFPKEGPSILRIQQVVRGDSAAYFCASSPPVPSRYNEQFFGPGTRLTVL.

Regarding this clone: The same CDR3 arises from other DNA sequences in this sample as well. The CDR3 DNA reads as TGTGCCAGCAGCGTAGGACTAGCGGGAGGTGAGACCCAGTACTTC. It codes for CASSVGLAGGETQYF. V is TRBV9 and J is TRBJ2-5; 13 nucleotides match TRBD2. Per germline, CDR1 SGDLS and CDR2 YYNGEE. V lost 0 bases, J lost 5 bases, and 1 base stayed unmatched. The CDR3 consists of 15 residues.

The chain employs TRBV9 and TRBJ2-1; perhaps TRBD2 as D (6 bases). V lost 2 bases to trimming and J lost 4 bases, with 10 bases between them. Germline V CDR1 and CDR2: SGDLS, YYNGEE. This CDR3 region has 14 residues. CDR3 residues: CASSVFSGYNEQFF. The CDR3, as DNA: TGTGCCAGCAGCGTTTTTAGCGGATACAATGAGCAGTTCTTC.

The chain combines TRBV19 with TRBJ2-2, with TRBD1 matching 10 bases. There are 18 residues in the CDR3. J gave up 2 bases and V 10 bases, and 16 bases lay outside the gene matches. Germline CDR1 and CDR2: LNHDA and SQIVND (reference sequence). The CDR3 sequence: CATHDRGRRGTNTGELFF. The DNA for the CDR3 is TGTGCCACCCACGACAGGGGGCGTCGCGGAACTAACACCGGGGAGCTGTTTTTT.

The chain combines TRBV29-1 with TRBJ1-1, with 8 bases identical to TRBD1. Per the germline V gene, CDR1 is SQVTM and CDR2 is ANQGSEA. V lost 8 bases and J lost 4; bases outside the gene matches: 9. This CDR3 has 13 amino acids. The CDR3 spells CSIRTGLGTEAFF. DNA of the CDR3: TGCAGCATACGGACAGGGCTGGGCACTGAAGCTTTCTTT.

Here the CDR3 DNA reads TGTGCCATCTCTTCAGCGGGAACCACAGATACGCAGTATTTT. Protein sequence: CAISSAGTTDTQYF. The V and J genes are TRBV10-3 and TRBJ2-3; 7 bases agree with TRBD2. V was pared by 8 bases and J by 2 bases, with 7 bases of the junction left unmatched. Germline loops: CDR1 ENHRY, CDR2 SYGVKD. The CDR3 is 14 residues long.